The 27 T cell receptor beta chains below come from one sample, sequenced in a study of control samples from healthy donors and cancer patients. The protocol was immunoSEQ multiplex PCR, while the TCRdb copy is restricted to in-frame clones and leaves out a portion. The sample lists 110,000 to 150,000 clones; roughly 90% were seen once. Sample: blood. These receptors were taken from a man aged 25-45 years in good health.

The V gene is TRBV7-9, the J gene TRBJ1-5, with no clear D. This CDR3 has 16 residues. V lost 5 bases to trimming and J lost 4 bases, with 18 bases between them. The germline gives CDR1 SEHNR, CDR2 FQNEAQ (reference sequence). DNA of the CDR3: TGTGCCAGCAGCCACCCCGGGTCAGAGGAAAATCAGCCCCAGCATTTT. Translation gives CASSHPGSEENQPQHF.

This rearrangement joins TRBV21-1 to TRBJ2-7; the DNA was not used to check the table's D call, TRBD1. TRBV21-1 is a pseudogene locus. There are 18 residues in the CDR3. The CDR3 protein is CASSKAQKTGNSSYEQYF. CDR3 bases: TGTGCCAGCAGCAAAGCGCAGAAGACAGGGAATAGCTCCTACGAGCAGTACTTC.

The chain has TRBV9 and TRBJ2-5, with 8 positions matching TRBD2. Looked up from germline, CDR1 is SGDLS and CDR2 is YYNGEE. This CDR3 spans 14 amino acids. Trimming cost V 0 bases and J 7 bases; bases outside gene matches: 5. In DNA form, the CDR3 reads TGTGCCAGCAGCGTAGATGGACTAGCACGGACCCAGTACTTC. Its protein product is CASSVDGLARTQYF.

The V and J genes are TRBV6-5 and TRBJ2-1; a weak D match, TRBD2 (6 bases). The CDR3 loop spans 15 amino acids. CDR1 and CDR2 from the germline V gene are MNHEY and SVGAGI. Trimming left V 6 bases short and J 11 bases short, with 23 bases between. The CDR3 nucleotides read TGTGCCAGCAGCTACGGACGCCGGGAGAACCCTAAGCAGTTCTTC. Translation gives CASSYGRRENPKQFF.

The CDR3: CASSSQGQAQETQYF. As DNA, the CDR3 is TGTGCCAGCAGCTCCCAGGGACAAGCACAAGAGACCCAGTACTTC. This sequence joins TRBV5-8 and TRBJ2-5; TRBD1 is a possible D gene (6 bases). V lost 3 bases, J lost 2 bases, and 14 bases lay in between. CDR3 length: 15 amino acids. Per the germline V gene, CDR1 is SGHTS and CDR2 is YDEGEE.

The rearrangement links TRBV6-1 to TRBJ2-7; either TRBD1 or TRBD2 may supply D (8 bases each). V lost 3 bases and J lost 6, with 12 bases in between. Germline CDR1 MNHNS, CDR2 SASEGT. The CDR3 contains 13 residues. CDR3 amino acids: CASSDSGTGEQYF. In DNA form, the CDR3 reads TGTGCCAGCAGTGATAGCGGGACAGGCGAGCAGTACTTC.

The V gene is TRBV11-2, the J gene TRBJ1-2; possible D gene TRBD1, 6 bases. Trimming left V 2 bases short and J 6 bases short, with 7 bases between. In germline, CDR1 is SGHAT, CDR2 FQNNGV. The CDR3 is 12 amino acids. CDR3 DNA: TGTGCCAGCAGCTTACAGGGGAATGGCTACACCTTC. Protein product: CASSLQGNGYTF.

The chain has TRBV27 and TRBJ1-1; D uncertain. This CDR3 contains 14 residues. V lost 7 bases and J lost 1, with 13 bases in between. Germline CDR1 reads MNHEY; CDR2 reads SMNVEV (reference sequence). The DNA of the CDR3 is TGTGCCAGCAATGCCTCCGGGAGGAACACTGAAGCTTTCTTT. Protein sequence: CASNASGRNTEAFF.

The CDR3 nucleotides read TGCGCCAGCAGCTCGGGGACTAGCGGGGGCAATGAGCAGTTCTTC. It encodes CASSSGTSGGNEQFF. The V gene is TRBV5-1, the J gene TRBJ2-1; 14 bases are a match to TRBD2. V trimming: 3 bases; J trimming: 6 bases; junction bases outside the gene matches: 2. The CDR3 has 15 amino acids. Germline CDR1 reads SGHRS; CDR2 reads YFSETQ. Full variable domain (outside the CDR3, taken from reference TRBV5-1 and TRBJ2-1): KAGVTQTPRYLIKTRGQQVTLSCSPISGHRSVSWYQQTPGQGLQFLFEYFSETQRNKGNFPGRFSGRQFSNSRSEMNVSTLELGDSALYLCASSSGTSGGNEQFFGPGTRLTVL.

This sequence joins TRBV19 and TRBJ2-7, with D tentatively TRBD1 or TRBD2 (5 bases each). V was clipped by 5 bases and J by 3 bases, with 14 bases between them. Germline CDR1 LNHDA, CDR2 SQIVND (reference sequence). This CDR3 spans 14 amino acids. This chain's CDR3 is CASSRRGPNYEQYF. The CDR3 DNA follows: TGTGCCAGTAGTCGTAGGGGACCGAACTACGAGCAGTACTTC. Variable domain in full (rest from reference TRBV19 and TRBJ2-7): DGGITQSPKYLFRKEGQNVTLSCEQNLNHDAMYWYRQDPGQGLRLIYYSQIVNDFQKGDIAEGYSVSREKKESFPLTVTSAQKNPTAFYLCASSRRGPNYEQYFGPGTRLTVT.

The V gene is TRBV18, the J gene TRBJ1-5, with D hard to call. V gave up 0 bases and J gave up 0 bases, with 6 bases separating them. Germline V lookup: CDR1 KGHSH, CDR2 LQKENI. There are 15 residues in the CDR3. The CDR3 protein is CASSPPTGSNQPQHF. CDR3 sequence (DNA): TGTGCCAGCTCACCACCCACTGGTAGCAATCAGCCCCAGCATTTT.

The chain is built from TRBV2 and TRBJ2-2; D possibly uses TRBD1 or TRBD2 (5 bases each). Germline CDR1 is SNHLY and CDR2 is FYNNEI. With 5 bases removed from V and 7 bases from J, the gap between germline ends came to 11 bases. The CDR3 is made up of 13 amino acids. The CDR3 loop reads CASSRGANGELFF. Written as DNA, the CDR3 is TGTGCCAGCAGTCGAGGGGCAAACGGGGAGCTGTTTTTT.

This clone was seen once. The J gene is TRBJ2-5, the V gene TRBV7-2, with 8 bases lining up with TRBD1. The ends lost 6 bases at V and 9 bases at J; junction bases unmatched: 9. Germline V lookup: CDR1 SGHTA, CDR2 FQGNSA. The CDR3 sequence is 13 residues long. The CDR3 DNA sequence: TGTGCCAGCAGTCAGGACAGGGAGAGGGCCCAGTACTTC. Protein: CASSQDRERAQYF. Looking up the rest from reference TRBV7-2 and TRBJ2-5 gives the full variable domain: GAGVSQSPSNKVTEKGKDVELRCDPISGHTALYWYRQSLGQGLEFLIYFQGNSAPDKSGLPSDRFSAERTGGSVSTLTIQRTQQEDSAVYLCASSQDRERAQYFGPGTRLLVL.

This clone was observed once. The CDR3 sequence: CASSSGTSGTDTQYF. The CDR3 DNA reads as TGCGCCAGCAGCTCCGGGACTAGCGGCACAGATACGCAGTATTTT. This chain uses TRBV5-1 with TRBJ2-3, with 10 bases lining up with TRBD2. With V trimmed by 3 bases and J by 1 base, 2 bases remained unmatched. CDR1 and CDR2 from the germline V gene are SGHRS and YFSETQ. This CDR3 has 15 residues.

The chain couples TRBV15 to TRBJ2-2; a weak D match, TRBD1 (6 bases). Trimming shortened V by 5 bases and J by 1 base, and 14 bases separated the two germline ends. This CDR3 region has 16 residues. CDR1 LNHNV and CDR2 YYDKDF come from the germline V gene (reference sequence). CDR3 sequence: CATSGERQVNTGELFF. The CDR3 nucleotides read TGTGCCACCAGCGGGGAGAGACAGGTGAACACCGGGGAGCTGTTTTTT.

This chain joins TRBV2 and TRBJ2-7; 10 bases map to TRBD1. This CDR3 has 15 residues. The V gene end was trimmed by 6 bases and the J gene end by 4 bases; junction bases not matched to a gene: 9. The germline V gene has CDR1 SNHLY and CDR2 FYNNEI. DNA of the CDR3: TGTGCCAGCAGACGAGGGACAGGGGTCGGGTACGAGCAGTACTTC. Its translation: CASRRGTGVGYEQYF.

The chain has TRBV9 and TRBJ2-2; TRBD2 agrees at 9 bases. Germline CDR1 SGDLS, CDR2 YYNGEE. With 2 bases clipped from V and 4 bases from J, the junction kept 12 bases outside the gene matches. The CDR3 loop spans 18 amino acids. The CDR3 bases are TGTGCCAGCAGCGTGGCAAGCCGACTAGCGGATTCCACCGGGGAGCTGTTTTTT. This sequence encodes CASSVASRLADSTGELFF.

V gene TRBV5-6 combines with J gene TRBJ2-1; D call uncertain. The CDR3 contains 16 residues. CDR1 is SGHDT, CDR2 YYEEEE, per germline. Trimming removed 2 bases at V and 0 bases at J, with 12 bases between. The CDR3 reads CASSFLRLSSYNEQFF. In nucleotides, the CDR3 is TGTGCCAGCAGCTTTTTGCGGTTGAGCTCCTACAATGAGCAGTTCTTC.

The chain uses TRBV7-2 and TRBJ2-7; the D gene could be TRBD1 or TRBD2 (5 bases each). V was pared by 1 base and J by 3 bases, with 13 bases between. The CDR3 sequence is 15 residues long. From germline, CDR1 is SGHTA and CDR2 FQGNSA. The DNA for the CDR3 is TGTGCCAGCAGCTTAGATCGGGACGGGATCTACGAGCAGTACTTC. As protein: CASSLDRDGIYEQYF.

The V gene is TRBV24-1, the J gene TRBJ2-1, with D possibly matching TRBD2 (5 bases). The germline gives CDR1 KGHDR, CDR2 SFDVKD. V was cut by 2 bases and J by 1 base, with 11 bases left in between. The CDR3 spans 16 residues. The CDR3 nucleotides are TGTGCCACCAGTGATTCCCTAGCTTCGTCCTACAATGAGCAGTTCTTC. Residues: CATSDSLASSYNEQFF.

This chain joins TRBV23-1 and TRBJ1-2; D call uncertain. TRBV23-1 is labeled an ORF, and its function is uncertain. The CDR3 runs to 12 residues. Trimming removed 2 bases from V and 8 bases from J, with 9 bases in between. CDR3 sequence (DNA): TGCGCCAGCAGTCAACGGACGGCGGGCTACACCTTC. This codes for CASSQRTAGYTF.

J is TRBJ2-7 and V is TRBV6-5, with 10 bases aligning to TRBD1. Germline values: CDR1 MNHEY, CDR2 SVGAGI. Unmatched junction bases numbered 8, after V lost 4 bases and J lost 5 bases. The CDR3 runs 15 residues. The CDR3 nucleotides are TGTGCCAGCAGTTCATCCGGGACAGGGGCGAACGAGCAGTACTTC. It translates to CASSSSGTGANEQYF.

This clone was recorded a few times. The sample holds other DNA sequences that translate to the same CDR3. The V and J genes are TRBV30 and TRBJ1-3; D not resolved. Germline CDR1 reads GTSNPN; CDR2 reads SVGIG (reference sequence). The V end lost 4 bases, the J end lost 4 bases, and 11 bases lay between the germline ends. The CDR3 consists of 13 residues. The CDR3 loop is CAWTRPPGNTIYF. The CDR3, as DNA: TGTGCCTGGACGCGTCCCCCGGGAAACACCATATATTTT.

V usage is TRBV4-3 and J usage is TRBJ2-7; D unresolved. Germline lookup yields CDR1 LGHNA and CDR2 YSLEER. The CDR3 contains 14 residues. V lost 0 bases, J lost 2 bases, and 8 bases lay in between. CDR3 nucleotides: TGCGCCAGCAGCCAAGATTGGGGAACCTACGAGCAGTACTTC. This sequence encodes CASSQDWGTYEQYF.

The CDR3: CASRPTDRGRGNQPQHF. The CDR3 region has the DNA TGTGCCAGTAGGCCAACGGACCGAGGTAGGGGCAATCAGCCCCAGCATTTT. The chain couples TRBV19 to TRBJ1-5; no firm D call. The CDR3 loop spans 17 amino acids. Trimming left V 6 bases short and J 2 bases short, with 20 bases between. Germline lookup yields CDR1 LNHDA and CDR2 SQIVND (reference sequence).

J is TRBJ1-1 and V is TRBV19; tentative D call: TRBD1 (5 bases). CDR3 size: 15 residues. Germline lookup yields CDR1 LNHDA and CDR2 SQIVND (reference sequence). V was trimmed by 5 bases and J by 4 bases, leaving 17 bases between them. The CDR3 DNA reads as TGTGCCAGTAGTCCCCTCCGTGGGGGGGGCACTGAAGCTTTCTTT. Protein sequence: CASSPLRGGGTEAFF.

This clone was observed once. This chain links TRBV7-7 with TRBJ1-6, with D hard to call. CDR1 is SSHAT and CDR2 is FNYEAQ in the germline V gene (reference sequence). The V end lost 3 bases, the J end lost 3 bases, and 9 bases lay between the germline ends. The CDR3 extends over 15 amino acids. In DNA form, the CDR3 reads TGTGCCAGCAGCTTTAAAAAGGACTATAATTCACCCCTCCACTTT. Encoded protein: CASSFKKDYNSPLHF.